Listed below are T cell receptor beta chains from one sample, sequenced in a study of blood T cell repertoires in COVID-19. Here immunoSEQ multiplex PCR was the method, and the copy in TCRdb shows in-frame clones only, minus some. The data show some 100,000 clones, 65% to 85% seen once. Sequencing was performed on peripheral blood. These receptor sequences come from a woman aged 55-69 years with acute or convalescent COVID-19. The CDR3 runs from the conserved cysteine through the conserved F or W. Each record gives: CDR3 protein, CDR3 DNA, V gene, J gene, clone size, D gene. A D gene is named only where the DNA matches it firmly. The size field is filled for only some rows; it gives once, few, many or a size class.

CASSLMGDRGSYTF	TGCGCCAGCAGCTTGATGGGGGACAGAGGAAGCTACACCTTC	TRBV5-1	TRBJ1-2	-	TRBD1
CASSLETGGNVETQYF	TGCGCCAGCAGCTTGGAGACAGGGGGTAACGTTGAGACCCAGTACTTC	TRBV5-1	TRBJ2-5	-	TRBD1
CASSEARTPNTEAFF	TGTGCCAGCAGTGAAGCGCGGACACCAAACACTGAAGCTTTCTTT	TRBV2	TRBJ1-1	-	-
CASSWHTEAFF	TGTGCCAGCAGTTGGCACACTGAAGCTTTCTTT	TRBV6-2/TRBV6-3	TRBJ1-1	-	-
CASSEVFPGTNYGYTF	TGTGCCAGCAGTGAAGTTTTCCCGGGGACTAACTATGGCTACACCTTC	TRBV6-1	TRBJ1-2	-	-
CASSQEEGAYGYTF	TGTGCCAGCAGCCAAGAAGAAGGAGCCTATGGCTACACCTTC	TRBV3-1/TRBV3-2	TRBJ1-2	-	-
CASSLYRGSYNSPLHF	TGCGCCAGCAGCTTGTACAGGGGATCCTATAATTCACCCCTCCACTTT	TRBV5-1	TRBJ1-6	-	TRBD1
CASSQGLAGTDTQYF	TGTGCCAGCAGCCAGGGACTAGCGGGGACAGATACGCAGTATTTT	TRBV7-9	TRBJ2-3	-	TRBD2
CASSFSGYNEQFF	TGCGCCAGCAGCTTTAGCGGGTACAATGAGCAGTTCTTC	TRBV5-1	TRBJ2-1	once	TRBD2
CASSRREAGELFF	TGTGCCAGCAGTCGGAGGGAGGCCGGGGAGCTGTTTTTT	TRBV6-5	TRBJ2-2	-	-
CASCRGLAGGPGETQYF	TGCGCCAGCTGCCGGGGACTAGCGGGGGGGCCGGGAGAGACCCAGTACTTC	TRBV5-1	TRBJ2-5	-	TRBD2
CASTEGRGWEGGEAFF	TGTGCCAGCACCGAGGGGAGAGGGTGGGAAGGGGGTGAAGCTTTCTTT	TRBV2	TRBJ1-1	few	-
CASSHLSLASSYNEQFF	TGTGCCAGCAGCCACCTCAGTCTAGCGAGCTCCTACAATGAGCAGTTCTTC	TRBV4-2	TRBJ2-1	-	-
CASSPGHRSGELFF	TGTGCCAGCAGCCCGGGACACCGCTCCGGGGAGCTGTTTTTT	TRBV3-1/TRBV3-2	TRBJ2-2	-	-
CACGAAYGYTF	TGTGCCTGCGGGGCGGCTTATGGCTACACCTTC	TRBV2	TRBJ1-2	-	-
CASKPGQGSRGANVLTF	TGTGCCAGCAAACCGGGACAGGGTTCTCGTGGGGCCAACGTCCTGACTTTC	TRBV28	TRBJ2-6	-	TRBD1
CASPGRQVPYEQYF	TGTGCCAGCCCCGGAAGACAGGTCCCCTACGAGCAGTACTTC	TRBV19	TRBJ2-7	-	-
CASSLNTDTQYF	TGTGCCAGCTCACTAAACACAGATACGCAGTATTTT	TRBV18	TRBJ2-3	-	-
CASSTTTGVRYGYTF	TGTGCCAGCAGTACTACGACAGGGGTCCGCTATGGCTACACCTTC	TRBV6-5	TRBJ1-2	-	TRBD1
CAWGTYEQYF	TGTGCCTGGGGCACCTACGAGCAGTACTTC	TRBV30	TRBJ2-7	-	-
CASSGSGNSPLHF	TGTGCCAGTAGTGGGTCAGGGAATTCACCCCTCCACTTT	TRBV19	TRBJ1-6	-	-
CASSLGGAEKLFF	TGTGCCAGCAGTTTGGGAGGAGCTGAAAAACTGTTTTTT	TRBV28	TRBJ1-4	-	-
CASSPQGSTNEKLFF	TGTGCCAGCAGCCCGCAGGGATCAACTAATGAAAAACTGTTTTTT	TRBV7-9	TRBJ1-4	-	-
CASSHSGGYPIETQYF	TGTGCCAGCAGTCATAGCGGGGGATACCCCATAGAGACCCAGTACTTC	TRBV3-1/TRBV3-2	TRBJ2-5	-	TRBD2
CASSQAGGTYNEQFF	TGTGCCAGCAGCCAAGCGGGGGGGACCTACAATGAGCAGTTCTTC	TRBV3-1/TRBV3-2	TRBJ2-1	once	TRBD2
CASSLSSYEQYF	TGTGCCAGCAGCCTGAGCTCCTACGAGCAGTACTTC	TRBV28	TRBJ2-7	-	-